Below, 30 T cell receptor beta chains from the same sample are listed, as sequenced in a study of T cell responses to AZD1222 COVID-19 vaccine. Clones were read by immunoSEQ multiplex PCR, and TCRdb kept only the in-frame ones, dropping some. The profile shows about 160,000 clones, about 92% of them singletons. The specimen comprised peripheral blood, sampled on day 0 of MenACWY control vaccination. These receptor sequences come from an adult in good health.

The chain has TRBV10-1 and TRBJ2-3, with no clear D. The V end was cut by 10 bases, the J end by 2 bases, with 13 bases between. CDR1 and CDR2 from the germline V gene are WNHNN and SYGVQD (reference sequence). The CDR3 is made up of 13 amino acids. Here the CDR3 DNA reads TGCGCCACCCGTCGTACCCTCACAGATACGCAGTATTTT. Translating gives CATRRTLTDTQYF.

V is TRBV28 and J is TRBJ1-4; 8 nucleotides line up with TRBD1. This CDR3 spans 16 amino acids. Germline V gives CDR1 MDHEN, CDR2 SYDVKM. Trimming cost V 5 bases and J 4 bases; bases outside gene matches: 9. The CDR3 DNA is TGTGCCAGCAGTACGGGACAGGCATTCGTTAATGAAAAACTGTTTTTT. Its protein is CASSTGQAFVNEKLFF.

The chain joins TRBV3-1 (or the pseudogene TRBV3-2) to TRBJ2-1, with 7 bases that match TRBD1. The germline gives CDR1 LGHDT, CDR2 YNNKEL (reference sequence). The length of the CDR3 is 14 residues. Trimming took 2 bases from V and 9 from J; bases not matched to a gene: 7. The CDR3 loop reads CASSQSLGGGEQFF. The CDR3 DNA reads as TGTGCCAGCAGCCAATCACTAGGGGGCGGTGAGCAGTTCTTC.

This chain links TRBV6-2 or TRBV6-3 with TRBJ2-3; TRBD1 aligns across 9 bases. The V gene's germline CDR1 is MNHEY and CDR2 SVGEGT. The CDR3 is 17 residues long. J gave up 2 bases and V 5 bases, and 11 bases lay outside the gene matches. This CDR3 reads CASSRLQRDRATDTQYF. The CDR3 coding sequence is TGTGCCAGCAGTCGTTTACAACGGGACAGGGCCACAGATACGCAGTATTTT.

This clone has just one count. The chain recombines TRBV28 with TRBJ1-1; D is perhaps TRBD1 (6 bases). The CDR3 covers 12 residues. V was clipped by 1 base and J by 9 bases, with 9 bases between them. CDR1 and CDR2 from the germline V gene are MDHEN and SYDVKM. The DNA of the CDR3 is TGTGCCAGCAGTTTATATCAGGGGCAAGCTTTCTTT. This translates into CASSLYQGQAFF.

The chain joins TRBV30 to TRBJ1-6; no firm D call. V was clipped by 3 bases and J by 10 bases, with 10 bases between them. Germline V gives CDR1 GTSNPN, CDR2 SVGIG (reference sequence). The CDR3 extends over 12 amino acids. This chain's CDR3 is CAWSTTQSPLHF. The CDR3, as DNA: TGTGCCTGGAGCACCACTCAATCACCCCTCCACTTT.

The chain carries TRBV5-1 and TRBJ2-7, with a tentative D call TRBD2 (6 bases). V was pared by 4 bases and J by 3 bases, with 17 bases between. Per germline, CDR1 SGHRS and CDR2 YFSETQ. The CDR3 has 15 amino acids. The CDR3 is CASSGVGEAHYEQYF. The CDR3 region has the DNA TGCGCCAGCAGCGGGGTGGGGGAGGCCCACTACGAGCAGTACTTC.

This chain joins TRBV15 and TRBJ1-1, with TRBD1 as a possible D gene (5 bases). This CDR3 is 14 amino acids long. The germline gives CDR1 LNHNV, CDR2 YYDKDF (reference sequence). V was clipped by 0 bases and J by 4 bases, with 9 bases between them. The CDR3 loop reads CATSRDRASTEAFF. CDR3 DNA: TGTGCCACCAGCAGAGACAGGGCATCCACTGAAGCTTTCTTT. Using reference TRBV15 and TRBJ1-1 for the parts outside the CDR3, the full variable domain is DAMVIQNPRYQVTQFGKPVTLSCSQTLNHNVMYWYQQKSSQAPKLLFHYYDKDFNNEADTPDNFQSRRPNTSFCFLDIRSPGLGDTAMYLCATSRDRASTEAFFGQGTRLTVV.

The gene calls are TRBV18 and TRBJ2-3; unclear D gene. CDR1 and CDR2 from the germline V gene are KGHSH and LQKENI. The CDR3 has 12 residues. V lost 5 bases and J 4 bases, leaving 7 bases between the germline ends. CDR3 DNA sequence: TGTGCCAGCTCATCCGCGGCAGATACGCAGTATTTT. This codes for CASSSAADTQYF.

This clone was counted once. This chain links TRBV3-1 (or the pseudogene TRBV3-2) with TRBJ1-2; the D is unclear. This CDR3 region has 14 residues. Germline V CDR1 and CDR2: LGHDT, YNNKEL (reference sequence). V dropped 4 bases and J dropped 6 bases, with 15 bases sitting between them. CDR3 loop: CASSPGGWAHGYTF. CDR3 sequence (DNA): TGTGCCAGCAGCCCAGGCGGATGGGCTCATGGCTACACCTTC.

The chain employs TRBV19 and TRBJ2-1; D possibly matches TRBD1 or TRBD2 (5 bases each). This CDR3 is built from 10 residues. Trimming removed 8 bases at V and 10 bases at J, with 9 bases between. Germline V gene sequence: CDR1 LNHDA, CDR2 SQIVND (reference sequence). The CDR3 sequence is CASVGAEQFF. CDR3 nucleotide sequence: TGTGCCAGTGTCGGGGCCGAGCAGTTCTTC.

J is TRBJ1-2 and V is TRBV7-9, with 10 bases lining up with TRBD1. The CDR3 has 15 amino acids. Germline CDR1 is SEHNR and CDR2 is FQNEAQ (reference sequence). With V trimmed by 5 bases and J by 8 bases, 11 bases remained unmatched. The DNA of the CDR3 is TGTGCCAGCAGCGGAACCGGGACAGGGGAGAGGGGCTACACCTTC. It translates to CASSGTGTGERGYTF.

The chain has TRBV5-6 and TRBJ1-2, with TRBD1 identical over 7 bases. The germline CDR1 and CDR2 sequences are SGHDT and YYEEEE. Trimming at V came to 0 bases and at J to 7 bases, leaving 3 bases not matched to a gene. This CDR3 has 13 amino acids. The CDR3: CASSLVEGAGYTF. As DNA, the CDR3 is TGTGCCAGCAGCTTGGTGGAGGGGGCTGGCTACACCTTC. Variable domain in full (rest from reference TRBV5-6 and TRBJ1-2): DAGVTQSPTHLIKTRGQQVTLRCSPKSGHDTVSWYQQALGQGPQFIFQYYEEEERQRGNFPDRFSGHQFPNYSSELNVNALLLGDSALYLCASSLVEGAGYTFGSGTRLTVV.

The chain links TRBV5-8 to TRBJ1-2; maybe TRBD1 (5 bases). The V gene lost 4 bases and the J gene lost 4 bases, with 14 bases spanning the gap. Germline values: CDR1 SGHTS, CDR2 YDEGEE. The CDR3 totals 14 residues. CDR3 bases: TGTGCCAGCAGCCTAACGGGACGGCCCTATGGCTACACCTTC. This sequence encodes CASSLTGRPYGYTF.

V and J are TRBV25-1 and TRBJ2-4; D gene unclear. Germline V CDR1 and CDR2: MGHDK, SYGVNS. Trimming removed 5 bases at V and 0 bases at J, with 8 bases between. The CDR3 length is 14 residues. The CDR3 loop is CASSSSTAKNIQYF. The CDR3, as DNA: TGTGCCAGCAGTTCCTCCACAGCCAAAAACATTCAGTACTTC. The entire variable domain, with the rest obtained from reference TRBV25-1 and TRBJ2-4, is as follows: EADIYQTPRYLVIGTGKKITLECSQTMGHDKMYWYQQDPGMELHLIHYSYGVNSTEKGDLSSESTVSRIRTEHFPLTLESARPSHTSQYLCASSSSTAKNIQYFGAGTRLSVL.

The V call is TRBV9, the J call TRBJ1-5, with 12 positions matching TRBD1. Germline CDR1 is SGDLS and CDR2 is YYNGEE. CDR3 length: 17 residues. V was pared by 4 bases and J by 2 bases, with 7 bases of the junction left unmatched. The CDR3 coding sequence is TGTGCCAGCAGCACGGGACAGGGGGCTTCAGGCAATCAGCCCCAGCATTTT. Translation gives CASSTGQGASGNQPQHF.

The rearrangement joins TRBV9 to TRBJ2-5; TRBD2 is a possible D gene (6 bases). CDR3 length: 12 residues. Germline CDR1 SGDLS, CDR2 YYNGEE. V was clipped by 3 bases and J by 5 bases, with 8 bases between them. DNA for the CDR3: TGTGCCAGCAGCGCCGCGGGGGAGACCCAGTACTTC. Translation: CASSAAGETQYF.

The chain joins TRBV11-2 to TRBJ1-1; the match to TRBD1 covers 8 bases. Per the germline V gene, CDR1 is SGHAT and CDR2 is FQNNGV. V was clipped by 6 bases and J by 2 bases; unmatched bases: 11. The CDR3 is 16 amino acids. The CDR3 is CASSIAQGARNTEAFF. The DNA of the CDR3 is TGTGCCAGCAGTATTGCTCAGGGGGCGCGAAACACTGAAGCTTTCTTT.

CDR3 region: CASSLAGTGVNTEAFF. In nucleotides, the CDR3 is TGTGCCAGCAGCTTAGCGGGGACAGGAGTGAACACTGAAGCTTTCTTT. The gene calls are TRBV7-9 and TRBJ1-1; 8 positions agree with TRBD1. V shed 0 bases and J 0 bases; nucleotides not matched to a gene: 3. Germline V gene lookup returns CDR1 SEHNR and CDR2 FQNEAQ (reference sequence). The CDR3 is made up of 16 amino acids.

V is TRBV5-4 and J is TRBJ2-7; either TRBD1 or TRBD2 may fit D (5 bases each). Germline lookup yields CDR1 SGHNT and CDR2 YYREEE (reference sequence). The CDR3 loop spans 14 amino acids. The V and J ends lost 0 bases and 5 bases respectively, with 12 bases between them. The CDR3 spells CASSLGLGDDEQYF. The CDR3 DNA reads TGTGCCAGCAGCTTGGGTCTGGGGGACGACGAGCAGTACTTC.

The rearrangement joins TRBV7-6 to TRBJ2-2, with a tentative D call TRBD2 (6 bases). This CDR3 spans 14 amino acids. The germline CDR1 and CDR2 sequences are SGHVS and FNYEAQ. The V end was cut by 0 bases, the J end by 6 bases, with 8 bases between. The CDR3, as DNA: TGTGCCAGCAGCTTAGCGCGGGGTTCCGGGGAGCTGTTTTTT. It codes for CASSLARGSGELFF.

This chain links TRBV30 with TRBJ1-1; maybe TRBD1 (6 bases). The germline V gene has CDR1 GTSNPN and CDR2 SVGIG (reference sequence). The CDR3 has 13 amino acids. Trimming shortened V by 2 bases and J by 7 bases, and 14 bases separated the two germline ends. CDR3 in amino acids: CAWSLGGAGEAFF. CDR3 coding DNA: TGTGCCTGGAGTCTTGGGGGGGCCGGTGAAGCTTTCTTT.

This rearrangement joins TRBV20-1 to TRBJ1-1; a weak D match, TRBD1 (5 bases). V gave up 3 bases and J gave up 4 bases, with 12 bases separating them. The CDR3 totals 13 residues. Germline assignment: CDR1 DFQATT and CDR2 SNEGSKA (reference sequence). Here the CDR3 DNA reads TGCAGTGCTAGTATTCAGAGGGGCACTGAAGCTTTCTTT. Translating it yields CSASIQRGTEAFF.

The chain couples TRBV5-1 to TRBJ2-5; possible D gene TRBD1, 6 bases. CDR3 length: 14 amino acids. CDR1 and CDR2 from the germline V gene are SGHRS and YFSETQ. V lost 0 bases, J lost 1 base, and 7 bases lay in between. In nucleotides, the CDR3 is TGCGCCAGCAGCTTGGGGACAGCCCAAGAGACCCAGTACTTC. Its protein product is CASSLGTAQETQYF. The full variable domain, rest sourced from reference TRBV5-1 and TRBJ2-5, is KAGVTQTPRYLIKTRGQQVTLSCSPISGHRSVSWYQQTPGQGLQFLFEYFSETQRNKGNFPGRFSGRQFSNSRSEMNVSTLELGDSALYLCASSLGTAQETQYFGPGTRLLVL.

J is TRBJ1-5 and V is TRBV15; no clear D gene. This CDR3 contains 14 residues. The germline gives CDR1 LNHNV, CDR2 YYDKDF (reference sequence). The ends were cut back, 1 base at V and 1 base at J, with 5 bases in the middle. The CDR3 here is CATSRGGSNQPQHF. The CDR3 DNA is TGTGCCACCAGCAGAGGAGGGAGCAATCAGCCCCAGCATTTT.

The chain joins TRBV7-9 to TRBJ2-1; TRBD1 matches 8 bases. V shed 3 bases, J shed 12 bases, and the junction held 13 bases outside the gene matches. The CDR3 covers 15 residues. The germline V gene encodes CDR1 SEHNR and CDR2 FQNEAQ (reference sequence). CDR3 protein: CASSFGTGSTMRQFF. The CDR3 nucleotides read TGTGCCAGCAGCTTCGGGACAGGATCTACAATGAGGCAGTTCTTC.

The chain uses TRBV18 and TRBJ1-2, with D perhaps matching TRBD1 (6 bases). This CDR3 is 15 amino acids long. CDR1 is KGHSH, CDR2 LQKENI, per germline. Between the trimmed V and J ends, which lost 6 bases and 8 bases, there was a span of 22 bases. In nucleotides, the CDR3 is TGTGCCAGCTCCGTCGAACCGGACAGCGCTTGGGGCTACACCTTC. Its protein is CASSVEPDSAWGYTF.

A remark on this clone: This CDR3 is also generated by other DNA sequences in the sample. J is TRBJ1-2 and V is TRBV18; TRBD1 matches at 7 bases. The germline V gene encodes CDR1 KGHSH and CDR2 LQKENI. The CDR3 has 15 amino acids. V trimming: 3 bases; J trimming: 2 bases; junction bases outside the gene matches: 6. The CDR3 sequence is CASSPLDRPNYGYTF. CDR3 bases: TGTGCCAGCTCACCCCTGGACAGGCCAAACTATGGCTACACCTTC.

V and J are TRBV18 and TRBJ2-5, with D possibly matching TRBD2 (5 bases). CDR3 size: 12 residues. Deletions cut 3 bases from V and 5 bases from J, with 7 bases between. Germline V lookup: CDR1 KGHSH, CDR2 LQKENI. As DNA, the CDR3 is TGTGCCAGCTCACCCCGGGATGAGACCCAGTACTTC. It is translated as CASSPRDETQYF.

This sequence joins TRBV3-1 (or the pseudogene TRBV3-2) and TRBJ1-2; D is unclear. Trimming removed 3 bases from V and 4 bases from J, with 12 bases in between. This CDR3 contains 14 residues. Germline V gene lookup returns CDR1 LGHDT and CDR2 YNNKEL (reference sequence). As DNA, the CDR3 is TGTGCCAGCAGCCAGGAGGCGGCCCCCTATGGCTACACCTTC. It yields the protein CASSQEAAPYGYTF.